Each of the 21 T cell receptor beta chains below was sequenced from the same sample in a study of T cells expressing NK-cell markers. TCRdb re-called the 5' RACE reads; one entry per CDR3 protein, DNA not given. This repertoire includes around 470,000 distinct CDR3 sequences. Material: blood T cells: a sorted CD56 or NKG2C T cell subset, CD4+ or CD8+ T cells, or bulk PBMC T cells (not recorded which). These receptors were collected from a woman between 45 and 60 years old in good health.

V usage is TRBV29-1 and J usage is TRBJ2-1; absent DNA, TCRdb's TRBD2 call cannot be checked. CDR3 length: 15 residues. Germline CDR1 is SQVTM and CDR2 is ANQGSEA. The CDR3 spells CSVPHPGLVSGEQFF.

The chain employs TRBV7-3 and TRBJ2-2; TCRdb reports TRBD1, a call that lacks DNA to check it against. The CDR3 spans 15 residues. The germline gives CDR1 SGHTA, CDR2 FQGTGA. This CDR3 reads CASSFSGSNTGELFF.

The CDR3 sequence: CASRRENEQFF. The chain uses TRBV6-2 or TRBV6-3 and TRBJ2-1; the D gene TCRdb calls, TRBD2, cannot be checked with no DNA. The CDR3 runs to 11 residues. Germline assignment: CDR1 MNHEY and CDR2 SVGEGT.

The rearrangement uses TRBV5-1 and TRBJ2-1; TCRdb reports TRBD2, a call that lacks DNA to check it against. The CDR3 length is 14 residues. CDR1 and CDR2 from the germline V gene are SGHRS and YFSETQ. The CDR3 reads CASSLSGTYNEQFF.

The chain couples TRBV6-2 or TRBV6-3 to TRBJ2-3. CDR3 length equals 14 residues. CDR1 and CDR2 (germline): MNHEY, SVGEGT. The CDR3 sequence: CASSYPDSTDTQYF.

The rearrangement links TRBV20-1 to TRBJ2-3. The CDR3 loop spans 12 amino acids. CDR1 DFQATT and CDR2 SNEGSKA come from the germline V gene (reference sequence). The CDR3: CSAEDRPSGQYF.

The chain has TRBV20-1 and TRBJ2-1. The CDR3 has 15 amino acids. The germline CDR1 and CDR2 sequences are DFQATT and SNEGSKA (reference sequence). CDR3 loop: CSAIVGYSSYNEQFF.

This chain connects TRBV20-1 to TRBJ2-4; TCRdb calls TRBD2, which cannot be checked without DNA. The CDR3 is 13 amino acids. Germline lookup yields CDR1 DFQATT and CDR2 SNEGSKA (reference sequence). The CDR3 here is CSARTSGSYIQYF.

The chain is built from TRBV12-3 or TRBV12-4 and TRBJ2-2; TCRdb calls TRBD2, which cannot be checked without DNA. The CDR3 length is 15 residues. This chain's CDR3 is CASSRRDLEIGELFF.

The rearrangement links TRBV7-9 to TRBJ2-1; TCRdb reports TRBD1, a call that lacks DNA to check it against. This CDR3 comprises 13 residues. CDR1 is SEHNR and CDR2 is FQNEAQ in the germline V gene (reference sequence). The chain's CDR3 is CASSSQGYNEQFF. Drawing the rest from reference TRBV7-9 and TRBJ2-1, the complete variable domain is DTGVSQNPRHKITKRGQNVTFRCDPISEHNRLYWYRQTLGQGPEFLTYFQNEAQLEKSRLLSDRFSAERPKGSFSTLEIQRTEQGDSAMYLCASSSQGYNEQFFGPGTRLTVL.

This chain links TRBV9 with TRBJ1-6; TCRdb's D gene call, TRBD1, goes unchecked for lack of DNA. The CDR3 spans 14 residues. Germline-derived CDR1 and CDR2 are SGDLS and YYNGEE. CDR3: CASSVAGGDSPLHF.

J is TRBJ2-1 and V is TRBV11-2; checking the TCRdb D call of TRBD2 is not possible without DNA. Germline-derived CDR1 and CDR2 are SGHAT and FQNNGV. The CDR3 is 13 residues long. The CDR3 protein is CASRASGYNEQFF. Complete variable domain (other parts from reference TRBV11-2 and TRBJ2-1): EAGVAQSPRYKIIEKRQSVAFWCNPISGHATLYWYQQILGQGPKLLIQFQNNGVVDDSQLPKDRFSAERLKGVDSTLKIQPAKLEDSAVYLCASRASGYNEQFFGPGTRLTVL.

This sequence joins TRBV4-1 and TRBJ2-2; the D gene TCRdb calls, TRBD1, cannot be checked with no DNA. There are 15 residues in the CDR3. Germline V gene data show CDR1 as MGHRA and CDR2 as YSYEKL. CDR3: CASSQEQGLTGELFF.

The gene calls are TRBV19 and TRBJ2-4; lacking DNA, the TRBD1 call made by TCRdb goes unchecked. Germline V gene sequence: CDR1 LNHDA, CDR2 SQIVND (reference sequence). The CDR3 covers 14 residues. The CDR3 sequence is CASSIVQGRDIQYF.

The chain carries TRBV10-3 and TRBJ1-1. The length of the CDR3 is 12 residues. CDR1 is ENHRY, CDR2 SYGVKD, per germline. The CDR3 is CATGRSNTEAFF.

V is TRBV5-1 and J is TRBJ1-1. CDR1 SGHRS and CDR2 YFSETQ come from the germline V gene. This CDR3 is built from 15 residues. CDR3 amino acids: CASSLGVSSDTEAFF.

This chain joins TRBV18 and TRBJ2-1; TCRdb calls TRBD1, which cannot be checked without DNA. Germline CDR1 is KGHSH and CDR2 is LQKENI. The CDR3 length is 13 residues. CDR3 sequence reads: CASPDRGPYEQFF.

This sequence joins TRBV21-1 and TRBJ2-2; TCRdb returns TRBD1, unconfirmable since there is no DNA. TRBV21-1 is an annotated pseudogene. The CDR3 contains 16 residues. The CDR3 is CASSGRDSANTGELFF.

The chain combines TRBV19 with TRBJ2-2; checking the TCRdb D call of TRBD1 is not possible without DNA. There are 15 residues in the CDR3. In germline, CDR1 is LNHDA, CDR2 SQIVND (reference sequence). The CDR3: CASSTDSRRTGELFF. The full variable domain, completed using reference TRBV19 and TRBJ2-2, is DGGITQSPKYLFRKEGQNVTLSCEQNLNHDAMYWYRQDPGQGLRLIYYSQIVNDFQKGDIAEGYSVSREKKESFPLTVTSAQKNPTAFYLCASSTDSRRTGELFFGEGSRLTVL.

The chain employs TRBV25-1 and TRBJ2-3; TCRdb returns TRBD2, unconfirmable since there is no DNA. CDR3 size: 12 residues. Germline V lookup: CDR1 MGHDK, CDR2 SYGVNS. The CDR3 loop is CASSGEKNTQYF.

This chain connects TRBV5-5 to TRBJ2-4; TCRdb calls TRBD2, which cannot be checked without DNA. This CDR3 region has 18 residues. Germline V gene data show CDR1 as SGHKS and CDR2 as YYEKEE (reference sequence). CDR3 sequence: CASSYGTSGTLAKNIQYF.